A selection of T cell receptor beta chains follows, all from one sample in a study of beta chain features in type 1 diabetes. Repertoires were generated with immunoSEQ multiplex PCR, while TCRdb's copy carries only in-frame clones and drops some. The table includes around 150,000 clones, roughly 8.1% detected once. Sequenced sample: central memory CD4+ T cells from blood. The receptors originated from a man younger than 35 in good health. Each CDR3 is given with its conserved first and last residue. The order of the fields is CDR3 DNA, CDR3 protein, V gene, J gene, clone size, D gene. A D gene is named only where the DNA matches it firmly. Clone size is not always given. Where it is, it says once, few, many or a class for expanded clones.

CDR3 DNA: TGTGCCAGCAGCGTAGCTAGGGACAGCCTCGTTGGCGAGCAGTACTTC
CDR3 protein: CASSVARDSLVGEQYF
V gene: TRBV9
J gene: TRBJ2-7
clone size: -
D gene: TRBD1

CDR3 DNA: TGTGCCTGCGAACAGGGTGCTGGAAACACCATATATTTT
CDR3 protein: CACEQGAGNTIYF
V gene: TRBV30
J gene: TRBJ1-3
clone size: -
D gene: -

CDR3 DNA: TGTGCCAGCAGCCCTGGAGATAGAGAGACCCAGTACTTC
CDR3 protein: CASSPGDRETQYF
V gene: TRBV28
J gene: TRBJ2-5
clone size: -
D gene: -

CDR3 DNA: TGCGCCAGCAGCTTGGTCGGAGGGGAGGGCAATCAGCCCCAGCATTTT
CDR3 protein: CASSLVGGEGNQPQHF
V gene: TRBV5-1
J gene: TRBJ1-5
clone size: few
D gene: -

CDR3 DNA: TGTGCCAGCAGCTCCGCTAGCGGGGGACAAGAGACCCAGTACTTC
CDR3 protein: CASSSASGGQETQYF
V gene: TRBV11-2
J gene: TRBJ2-5
clone size: few
D gene: TRBD2

CDR3 DNA: TGTGCCAGCAGTGAAGGTTACGGGAATCAAGAGACCCAGTACTTC
CDR3 protein: CASSEGYGNQETQYF
V gene: TRBV6-1
J gene: TRBJ2-5
clone size: few
D gene: -

CDR3 DNA: TGTGCCAGTTGGACAGGCGTGAGGACCGGGGAGCTGTTTTTT
CDR3 protein: CASWTGVRTGELFF
V gene: TRBV19
J gene: TRBJ2-2
clone size: -
D gene: TRBD1

CDR3 DNA: TGTGCCAGCAGACCCGGGAAAGTCGGCACTGAAGCTTTCTTT
CDR3 protein: CASRPGKVGTEAFF
V gene: TRBV6-5
J gene: TRBJ1-1
clone size: many
D gene: -

CDR3 DNA: TGTGCCAGCAGCCCCGGGACAGGGAAAATCTCCAACTATGGCTACACCTTC
CDR3 protein: CASSPGTGKISNYGYTF
V gene: TRBV7-2
J gene: TRBJ1-2
clone size: -
D gene: TRBD1

CDR3 DNA: TGTGCCAGCAGTGAAGGTACTAGCGGGGTGGAAGAGACCCAGTACTTC
CDR3 protein: CASSEGTSGVEETQYF
V gene: TRBV2
J gene: TRBJ2-5
clone size: -
D gene: TRBD2

CDR3 DNA: TGCAGCGTTGAAGTCACCCCGGGGTATGGCTACACCTTC
CDR3 protein: CSVEVTPGYGYTF
V gene: TRBV29-1
J gene: TRBJ1-2
clone size: -
D gene: -

CDR3 DNA: TGTGCCAGTAGACCCGGGACAGGGAATCAGCCCCAGCATTTT
CDR3 protein: CASRPGTGNQPQHF
V gene: TRBV19
J gene: TRBJ1-5
clone size: -
D gene: TRBD1

CDR3 DNA: TGTGCCAGCTCACCAGAGCTCCAAGAGACCCAGTACTTC
CDR3 protein: CASSPELQETQYF
V gene: TRBV18
J gene: TRBJ2-5
clone size: -
D gene: -

CDR3 DNA: TGTGCCAGTAGTCCCGGTCAATGGGCGAGCGAGCAGTACTTC
CDR3 protein: CASSPGQWASEQYF
V gene: TRBV19
J gene: TRBJ2-7
clone size: -
D gene: -

CDR3 DNA: TGTGCCTGGAGTGCAGGGAGGGCGGGAGCAGAGACCCAGTACTTC
CDR3 protein: CAWSAGRAGAETQYF
V gene: TRBV30
J gene: TRBJ2-5
clone size: few
D gene: TRBD2

CDR3 DNA: TGTGCCAGCACTCCCACCGGGGGGGCGCGATTGAAGGAGCAGTACTTC
CDR3 protein: CASTPTGGARLKEQYF
V gene: TRBV6-7
J gene: TRBJ2-7
clone size: few
D gene: TRBD2

CDR3 DNA: TGTGCCAGCAGGCGACAGGGCGTCAACGAGCAGTACTTC
CDR3 protein: CASRRQGVNEQYF
V gene: TRBV28
J gene: TRBJ2-7
clone size: few
D gene: TRBD1

CDR3 DNA: TGTGCCAGCGGGGGGACTAGCGGCTACGAGCAGTACTTC
CDR3 protein: CASGGTSGYEQYF
V gene: TRBV7-2
J gene: TRBJ2-7
clone size: few
D gene: TRBD2

CDR3 DNA: TGTGCCAGCAGTTTAAGACTAGCGGGAAGGTCTGGGGCCAACGTCCTGACTTTC
CDR3 protein: CASSLRLAGRSGANVLTF
V gene: TRBV27
J gene: TRBJ2-6
clone size: -
D gene: TRBD2

CDR3 DNA: TGTGCCAGCAACAAACGGGAGAATGAGCAGTTCTTC
CDR3 protein: CASNKRENEQFF
V gene: TRBV6-6
J gene: TRBJ2-1
clone size: many
D gene: -

CDR3 DNA: TGTGCCAGCAGCTTGAAGTTGGGCACTAGCACAGATACGCAGTATTTT
CDR3 protein: CASSLKLGTSTDTQYF
V gene: TRBV5-6
J gene: TRBJ2-3
clone size: many
D gene: -

CDR3 DNA: TGTGCCAGCAGCTCGACAGGGTTGGTAGAGACCCAGTACTTC
CDR3 protein: CASSSTGLVETQYF
V gene: TRBV6-5
J gene: TRBJ2-5
clone size: few
D gene: TRBD1

CDR3 DNA: TGCGCCAGCAGCCAAGATCTGGGAACAGGCCCTAAGGGAGAGACCCAGTACTTC
CDR3 protein: CASSQDLGTGPKGETQYF
V gene: TRBV4-3
J gene: TRBJ2-5
clone size: few
D gene: -

CDR3 DNA: TGCGCCAGCAGCTTGGATCCGGGAGATACGCAGTATTTT
CDR3 protein: CASSLDPGDTQYF
V gene: TRBV5-1
J gene: TRBJ2-3
clone size: -
D gene: -

CDR3 DNA: TGTGCCAGCAGCCCACCCAGGAGGGAGCTGTTTTTT
CDR3 protein: CASSPPRRELFF
V gene: TRBV6-5
J gene: TRBJ2-2
clone size: -
D gene: -

CDR3 DNA: TGTGCCTGGAGTGTAATTTTAACGTTTGGCGGGAGTGGTTCGGGCACAGATACGCAGTATTTT
CDR3 protein: CAWSVILTFGGSGSGTDTQYF
V gene: TRBV30
J gene: TRBJ2-3
clone size: -
D gene: TRBD2

CDR3 DNA: TGCAGCGTTGCCCAGAACTCCTACAATGAGCAGTTCTTC
CDR3 protein: CSVAQNSYNEQFF
V gene: TRBV29-1
J gene: TRBJ2-1
clone size: many
D gene: -

CDR3 DNA: TGTGCCAGCAGCCCGACCGGTATGGCGGGAGGTATTCAAGATACGCAGTATTTT
CDR3 protein: CASSPTGMAGGIQDTQYF
V gene: TRBV7-2
J gene: TRBJ2-3
clone size: -
D gene: TRBD2

CDR3 DNA: TGTGCCAGCAGCGTAGATCCAGCGGGAGGACGGGGTGAGCAGTTCTTC
CDR3 protein: CASSVDPAGGRGEQFF
V gene: TRBV9
J gene: TRBJ2-1
clone size: few
D gene: TRBD2

CDR3 DNA: TGTGCCAGCAGCCAAGACGGTGACTATACGGCCGGGGAGCTGTTTTTT
CDR3 protein: CASSQDGDYTAGELFF
V gene: TRBV4-2
J gene: TRBJ2-2
clone size: -
D gene: -

CDR3 DNA: TGTGCCAGCTCACTTAGCGGCGCTGGAGAGACCCAGTACTTC
CDR3 protein: CASSLSGAGETQYF
V gene: TRBV18
J gene: TRBJ2-5
clone size: -
D gene: -